This T cell receptor (beta chain) was sequenced during a study of blood T cells in healthy people across ages. The V end lost 5 bases, the J end lost 8 bases, and 10 bases lay between the germline ends. The CDR3 totals 12 residues. The use of a sample-barcoded 5' primer and a J-beta primer mix characterized a second PCR of about 7 to 12 cycles. TCRdb ran MiXCR on the 5' RACE reads and lists one entry per CDR3 protein. The repertoire holds 800,000 to 950,000 distinct CDR3 sequences, with 25% to 30% as singletons. This clonotype was detected a few times. Separately, the same data were catalogued under a study of T cells of mothers and their children. That source adds: A second PCR was performed with the M1S primer. This primer added sample barcodes and 2-4 random nucleotides.

V gene TRBV12-3 or TRBV12-4 combines with J gene TRBJ1-3; D possibly corresponds to TRBD1 (5 bases). The sequenced sample was blood. The sequence derives from a woman in her thirties or forties in good health. The CDR3 DNA reads as TGTGCCAGCAGTCCTACAGGCTACACCATATATTTT. Translated: CASSPTGYTIYF.